This TCR beta chain was sequenced for a study of blood T cell repertoires in COVID-19. How the authors handled the data: Estimated nucleated cell counts came from reference gene primer amplification. Sequenced by immunoSEQ multiplex PCR; TCRdb stores in-frame clones only, minus some. That table is the source of V, J and clone size, and D and trimming were worked out from the DNA. The table has around 240,000 clones, over 80% seen once; the top ten hold 0.85% to 0.9%. A PCR-confirmed or clinician-diagnosed COVID-19 case had contacted exposed participants within 2 weeks of entry. With 0 bases removed from V and 5 bases from J, the gap between germline ends came to 15 bases. The length of the CDR3 is 16 residues. The germline V gene has CDR1 SGHRS and CDR2 YFSETQ.

The chain is built from TRBV5-1 and TRBJ1-5, with D unclear. This TCR was sampled from a man aged 50-60 years who had been exposed to COVID-19. The sequenced material came from PBMCs or T cells enriched from blood (not recorded which). CDR3 in amino acids: CASSLGASIPDQPQHF. As DNA, the CDR3 is TGCGCCAGCAGCTTGGGGGCGTCAATTCCTGATCAGCCCCAGCATTTT. The variable domain in full, completed from reference TRBV5-1 and TRBJ1-5, reads KAGVTQTPRYLIKTRGQQVTLSCSPISGHRSVSWYQQTPGQGLQFLFEYFSETQRNKGNFPGRFSGRQFSNSRSEMNVSTLELGDSALYLCASSLGASIPDQPQHFGDGTRLSIL.